The next 23 T cell receptor beta chains were all read from a single sample in a study of blood T cell repertoires in COVID-19. TCRdb's copy holds only in-frame clones and misses some; the assay was immunoSEQ multiplex PCR. The sample carries around 58,000 clones, almost 85% recorded once. Sequenced input: peripheral blood. Receptors were obtained from a human donor in a cohort sampled during active COVID-19.

The genes are TRBV12-3 or TRBV12-4 and TRBJ2-1; tentative D call: TRBD1 (6 bases). Trimming removed 7 bases from V and 4 bases from J, with 11 bases in between. This CDR3 comprises 13 residues. CDR3 in amino acids: CASTPDRYNEQFF. CDR3 DNA: TGTGCCAGCACCCCAGACAGGTACAATGAGCAGTTCTTC.

The CDR3 reads CASCLAGGPVVADTQYF. The CDR3 DNA is TGCGCCAGTTGCTTAGCGGGGGGGCCGGTTGTGGCAGATACGCAGTATTTT. V gene TRBV5-1 combines with J gene TRBJ2-3; 11 nucleotides line up with TRBD2. The CDR3 runs to 17 residues. Germline V gene lookup returns CDR1 SGHRS and CDR2 YFSETQ. Trimming cost V 8 bases and J 4 bases; bases outside gene matches: 15. Together with reference TRBV5-1 and TRBJ2-3, the CDR3 gives the full variable domain: KAGVTQTPRYLIKTRGQQVTLSCSPISGHRSVSWYQQTPGQGLQFLFEYFSETQRNKGNFPGRFSGRQFSNSRSEMNVSTLELGDSALYLCASCLAGGPVVADTQYFGPGTRLTVL.

The J gene is TRBJ2-1, the V gene TRBV11-2; D perhaps matches TRBD1 (6 bases). CDR3 size: 15 residues. V was shortened by 5 bases and J by 4 bases, with 15 bases between the two germline ends. Germline-derived CDR1 and CDR2 are SGHAT and FQNNGV. CDR3 residues: CASSQTRTAYNEQFF. The CDR3 DNA follows: TGTGCCAGCAGCCAAACCCGGACAGCTTACAATGAGCAGTTCTTC.

V gene TRBV5-1 combines with J gene TRBJ2-1, with D maybe TRBD2 (6 bases). This CDR3 is 12 amino acids long. Looked up from germline, CDR1 is SGHRS and CDR2 is YFSETQ. V gave up 3 bases and J gave up 8 bases, with 9 bases separating them. This CDR3 reads CASSWGEYEQFF. The CDR3 nucleotides are TGCGCCAGCAGCTGGGGGGAGTATGAGCAGTTCTTC. Filled out from reference TRBV5-1 and TRBJ2-1, the complete variable domain reads KAGVTQTPRYLIKTRGQQVTLSCSPISGHRSVSWYQQTPGQGLQFLFEYFSETQRNKGNFPGRFSGRQFSNSRSEMNVSTLELGDSALYLCASSWGEYEQFFGPGTRLTVL.

The chain uses TRBV5-1 and TRBJ1-3; D may be TRBD1 (6 bases). This CDR3 is 14 amino acids long. Per germline, CDR1 SGHRS and CDR2 YFSETQ. Trimming took off 4 bases at V and 0 bases at J, with 8 bases between the two ends. The CDR3 reads CASSKQGSGNTIYF. CDR3 nucleotides: TGCGCCAGCAGCAAACAGGGCTCTGGAAACACCATATATTTT. Based on the CDR3 plus reference TRBV5-1 and TRBJ1-3, the full variable domain is KAGVTQTPRYLIKTRGQQVTLSCSPISGHRSVSWYQQTPGQGLQFLFEYFSETQRNKGNFPGRFSGRQFSNSRSEMNVSTLELGDSALYLCASSKQGSGNTIYFGEGSWLTVV.

The chain employs TRBV28 and TRBJ2-3, with 7 positions matching TRBD1. The length of the CDR3 is 16 residues. Trimming removed 6 bases from V and 2 bases from J; junction bases left unmatched: 11. The germline V gene encodes CDR1 MDHEN and CDR2 SYDVKM. The CDR3 loop reads CASRTRRQGFTDTQYF. In DNA form, the CDR3 reads TGTGCCAGCAGAACCCGACGACAGGGATTCACAGATACGCAGTATTTT.

The V and J genes are TRBV15 and TRBJ2-7; 13 bases align to TRBD2. Germline V CDR1 and CDR2: LNHNV, YYDKDF (reference sequence). V lost 1 base and J lost 4; bases outside the gene matches: 1. This CDR3 spans 15 amino acids. In nucleotides, the CDR3 is TGTGCCACCAGCAGAGGGACTAGCGGGGGATACGAGCAGTACTTC. This codes for CATSRGTSGGYEQYF. The complete variable domain, with remaining parts taken from reference TRBV15 and TRBJ2-7, reads DAMVIQNPRYQVTQFGKPVTLSCSQTLNHNVMYWYQQKSSQAPKLLFHYYDKDFNNEADTPDNFQSRRPNTSFCFLDIRSPGLGDTAMYLCATSRGTSGGYEQYFGPGTRLTVT.

This chain joins TRBV9 and TRBJ2-6; D unclear. The ends were cut back, 1 base at V and 0 bases at J, with 5 bases in the middle. CDR1 SGDLS and CDR2 YYNGEE come from the germline V gene. The CDR3 runs to 15 residues. CDR3 amino acids: CASSVQDSGANVLTF. In nucleotides, the CDR3 is TGTGCCAGCAGCGTACAGGACTCTGGGGCCAACGTCCTGACTTTC. The full variable domain, rest sourced from reference TRBV9 and TRBJ2-6, is DSGVTQTPKHLITATGQRVTLRCSPRSGDLSVYWYQQSLDQGLQFLIQYYNGEERAKGNILERFSAQQFPDLHSELNLSSLELGDSALYFCASSVQDSGANVLTFGAGSRLTVL.

This clone showed up just once. The genes are TRBV7-9 and TRBJ1-5, with 9 bases aligning to TRBD1. This CDR3 is built from 14 residues. Looked up from germline, CDR1 is SEHNR and CDR2 is FQNEAQ (reference sequence). Unmatched junction bases numbered 5, after V lost 5 bases and J lost 6 bases. The CDR3 region has the DNA TGTGCCAGCAGCAGTACAGGGGGCATTCAGCCCCAGCATTTT. It specifies CASSSTGGIQPQHF.

The chain links TRBV4-1 to TRBJ2-7, with 8 bases that match TRBD1. The germline gives CDR1 MGHRA, CDR2 YSYEKL. The V segment lost 4 bases and the J segment 4 bases; nucleotides outside the gene matches: 6. The CDR3 consists of 14 residues. CDR3: CASSPDRGVYEQYF. In DNA form, the CDR3 reads TGCGCCAGCAGCCCCGACAGGGGAGTGTACGAGCAGTACTTC.

This clone turned up a few times. The chain recombines TRBV6-2 or TRBV6-3 with TRBJ1-5, with D tentatively TRBD1 (5 bases). V was shortened by 6 bases and J by 4 bases, with 13 bases between the two germline ends. The CDR3 loop spans 14 amino acids. The V gene's germline CDR1 is MNHEY and CDR2 SVGEGT. CDR3 DNA: TGTGCCAGCAGCCGCAGGGAAGGAAATCAGCCCCAGCATTTT. Amino acids: CASSRREGNQPQHF.

The V and J genes are TRBV10-3 and TRBJ2-5; 10 bases line up with TRBD1. The V gene's germline CDR1 is ENHRY and CDR2 SYGVKD. The CDR3 covers 17 residues. J was trimmed by 0 bases and V by 5 bases; bases with no gene match: 9. The CDR3 DNA reads as TGTGCCATCAGTACAGGGGGGACAGGGGCCTACCAAGAGACCCAGTACTTC. This translates into CAISTGGTGAYQETQYF.

The table lists this clone with a few counts. The chain recombines TRBV5-1 with TRBJ1-6, with a tentative D call TRBD1 (5 bases). Trimming stripped 0 bases from V and 6 bases from J, with 10 bases between. This CDR3 has 15 amino acids. The germline V gene has CDR1 SGHRS and CDR2 YFSETQ. CDR3 sequence reads: CASSLDTGPNSPLHF. The CDR3 region has the DNA TGCGCCAGCAGCTTGGATACAGGACCTAATTCACCCCTCCACTTT.

J is TRBJ1-1 and V is TRBV18, with TRBD1 identical over 8 bases. The ends lost 4 bases at V and 4 bases at J; junction bases unmatched: 5. In germline, CDR1 is KGHSH, CDR2 LQKENI. The CDR3 runs to 14 residues. In nucleotides, the CDR3 is TGTGCCAGCTCACTTCAGGGGGCGATCACTGAAGCTTTCTTT. As protein: CASSLQGAITEAFF.

On this clone: Distinct nucleotide sequences in the sample also encode this CDR3. The genes are TRBV5-1 and TRBJ2-3; a weak D match, TRBD2 (6 bases). V was clipped by 0 bases and J by 2 bases, with 10 bases between them. Germline values: CDR1 SGHRS, CDR2 YFSETQ. This CDR3 is built from 15 residues. CDR3 bases: TGCGCCAGCAGCTTGGGGCGGGGTTCCACAGATACGCAGTATTTT. This gives the protein CASSLGRGSTDTQYF.

The V call is TRBV7-8, the J call TRBJ2-7, with D perhaps matching TRBD1 (6 bases). In germline, CDR1 is SGHVS, CDR2 FQNEAQ. V was clipped by 0 bases and J by 5 bases, with 8 bases between them. This CDR3 region has 13 residues. In nucleotides, the CDR3 is TGTGCCAGCAGCTTAGCGGCAGGGGACGAGCAGTACTTC. It codes for CASSLAAGDEQYF.

The chain carries TRBV5-4 and TRBJ1-4; 7 positions agree with TRBD1. The CDR3 runs to 15 residues. The V and J ends lost 0 bases and 3 bases, in that order; junction bases with no gene match: 2. Germline V gene lookup returns CDR1 SGHNT and CDR2 YYREEE (reference sequence). The CDR3 spells CASSLAGTANEKLFF. The CDR3 nucleotides are TGTGCCAGCAGCTTGGCAGGGACAGCTAATGAAAAACTGTTTTTT.

V is TRBV4-2 and J is TRBJ2-1; 12 bases map to TRBD2. The ends lost 4 bases at V and 4 bases at J; junction bases unmatched: 20. The germline V gene has CDR1 LGHNA and CDR2 YNFKEQ. The CDR3 contains 21 residues. This CDR3 is CASSPETSGGLLLTPYNEQFF. The CDR3 DNA reads TGTGCCAGCAGCCCGGAGACTAGCGGGGGCCTCCTGCTTACTCCTTACAATGAGCAGTTCTTC.

The genes are TRBV5-6 and TRBJ2-7; possible D gene TRBD1, 5 bases. The germline V gene has CDR1 SGHDT and CDR2 YYEEEE. The CDR3 covers 14 residues. The germline V and J ends were trimmed by 0 bases and 4 bases, with 11 bases remaining between them. CDR3: CASSLGGLGYEQYF. The CDR3 DNA follows: TGTGCCAGCAGCTTGGGGGGCCTGGGTTACGAGCAGTACTTC.

J is TRBJ2-5 and V is TRBV5-5; TRBD1 is a possible D gene (6 bases). This CDR3 comprises 15 residues. CDR1 and CDR2 from the germline V gene are SGHKS and YYEKEE (reference sequence). The V gene lost 0 bases and the J gene lost 4 bases, with 13 bases spanning the gap. The CDR3 spells CASSLAGAQGETQYF. Written as DNA, the CDR3 is TGTGCCAGCAGCTTGGCAGGGGCGCAAGGAGAGACCCAGTACTTC.

The chain joins TRBV7-8 to TRBJ2-7; perhaps TRBD1 as D (6 bases). This CDR3 contains 14 residues. Germline CDR1 is SGHVS and CDR2 is FQNEAQ. Trimming took 6 bases from V and 3 from J, leaving 15 bases between them. The CDR3 protein is CASRPTGIYYEQYF. The CDR3, as DNA: TGTGCCAGCAGACCTACAGGGATATACTACGAGCAGTACTTC.

The CDR3 sequence: CASSLGRTGREKLFF. The CDR3 coding sequence is TGTGCCAGCAGCTTGGGGAGGACAGGGCGAGAAAAACTGTTTTTT. This chain links TRBV5-4 with TRBJ1-4, with 8 bases matching TRBD1. The trim removed 0 bases at V and 8 bases at J, leaving 6 bases unmatched. Germline CDR1 and CDR2: SGHNT and YYREEE (reference sequence). CDR3 length equals 15 residues. Full variable domain (remainder filled in from reference TRBV5-4 and TRBJ1-4): ETGVTQSPTHLIKTRGQQVTLRCSSQSGHNTVSWYQQALGQGPQFIFQYYREEENGRGNFPPRFSGLQFPNYSSELNVNALELDDSALYLCASSLGRTGREKLFFGSGTQLSVL.

This clone was observed a handful of times. The gene calls are TRBV2 and TRBJ2-1, with 9 bases matching TRBD1. V shed 2 bases, J shed 6 bases, and the junction held 5 bases outside the gene matches. Germline CDR1 SNHLY, CDR2 FYNNEI. The CDR3 contains 15 residues. The CDR3 DNA follows: TGTGCCAGCAGTGAAAACAGGGGGCGCCTCAATGAGCAGTTCTTC. Translating it yields CASSENRGRLNEQFF.